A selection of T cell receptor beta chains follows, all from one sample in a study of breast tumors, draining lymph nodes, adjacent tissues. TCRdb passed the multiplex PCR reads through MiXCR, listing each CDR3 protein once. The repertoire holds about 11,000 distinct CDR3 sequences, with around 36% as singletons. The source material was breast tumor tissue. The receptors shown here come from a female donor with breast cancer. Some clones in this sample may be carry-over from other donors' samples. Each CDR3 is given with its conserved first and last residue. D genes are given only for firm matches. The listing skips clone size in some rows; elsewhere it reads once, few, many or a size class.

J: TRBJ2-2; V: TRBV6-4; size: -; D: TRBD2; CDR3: CASSLLAGAITGELFF; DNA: TGTGCCAGCAGTCTACTAGCGGGAGCTATCACCGGGGAGCTGTTTTTT
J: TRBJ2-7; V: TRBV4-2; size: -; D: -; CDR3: CASSQERGGGLSYEQYF; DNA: TGTGCCAGCAGCCAAGAGCGTGGGGGGGGCTTATCCTACGAGCAGTACTTC
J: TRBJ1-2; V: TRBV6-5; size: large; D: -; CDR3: CASSNRVGYTF; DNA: TGTGCCAGCAGCAACAGGGTCGGCTACACCTTC
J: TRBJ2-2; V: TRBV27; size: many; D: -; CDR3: CASSSVHQDANTGELFF; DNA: TGTGCCAGCAGTTCCGTACACCAGGACGCGAACACCGGGGAGCTGTTTTTT
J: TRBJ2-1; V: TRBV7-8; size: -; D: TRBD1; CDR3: CASSAPDRVNEQFF; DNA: TGTGCCAGCAGCGCCCCGGACAGGGTTAATGAGCAGTTCTTC
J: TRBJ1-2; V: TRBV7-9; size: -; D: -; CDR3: CASSPDGSFNYGYTF; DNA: TGTGCCAGCAGCCCAGACGGATCCTTTAACTATGGCTACACCTTC
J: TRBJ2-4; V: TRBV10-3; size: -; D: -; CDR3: CAISDPAPESKNIQYF; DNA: TGTGCCATCAGTGATCCAGCCCCGGAGTCCAAAAACATTCAGTACTTC
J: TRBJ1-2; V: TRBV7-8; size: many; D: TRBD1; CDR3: CASSPIRDSYYGYTF; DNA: TGTGCCAGCAGCCCGATCCGGGACAGCTACTATGGCTACACCTTC
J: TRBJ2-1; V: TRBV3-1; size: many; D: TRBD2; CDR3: CASSQKPFGLAGGHEQFF; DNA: TGTGCCAGCAGCCAAAAACCTTTTGGGCTAGCGGGAGGTCATGAGCAGTTCTTC
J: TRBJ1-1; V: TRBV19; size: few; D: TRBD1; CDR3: CASSRDRGYTEAFF; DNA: TGTGCCAGTAGCCGGGACAGGGGATATACTGAAGCTTTCTTT
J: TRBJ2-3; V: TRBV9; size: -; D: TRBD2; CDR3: CASSVLAGGQHTQYF; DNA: TGTGCCAGCAGCGTATTAGCGGGGGGGCAACATACGCAGTATTTT
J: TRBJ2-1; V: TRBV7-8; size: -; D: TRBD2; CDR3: CASSRLAGENNEQFF; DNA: TGTGCCAGCAGCCGACTAGCGGGGGAGAACAATGAGCAGTTCTTC
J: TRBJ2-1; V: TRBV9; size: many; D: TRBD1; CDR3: CASSAQAGGDEQFF; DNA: TGTGCCAGCAGCGCACAAGCAGGGGGCGATGAGCAGTTCTTC
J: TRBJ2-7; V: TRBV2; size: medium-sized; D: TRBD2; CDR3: CASTVAGGQTYEQYF; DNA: TGTGCCAGCACCGTAGCGGGAGGCCAAACCTACGAGCAGTACTTC
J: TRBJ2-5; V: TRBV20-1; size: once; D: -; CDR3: CGARGLNLYQEAQYF; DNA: TGCGGTGCTAGAGGACTCAACCTGTACCAAGAGGCCCAGTACTTC
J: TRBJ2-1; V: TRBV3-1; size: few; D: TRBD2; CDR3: CASSQEGGGTSGGAPANEQFF; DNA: TGTGCCAGCAGCCAAGAGGGAGGCGGGACTAGCGGGGGGGCCCCGGCAAATGAGCAGTTCTTC
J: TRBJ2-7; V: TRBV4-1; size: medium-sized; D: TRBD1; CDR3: CASSQDGQVGEQYF; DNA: TGCGCCAGCAGCCAAGATGGACAGGTGGGCGAGCAGTACTTC
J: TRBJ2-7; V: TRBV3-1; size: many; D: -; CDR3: CASSQDRGYGEQYF; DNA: TGTGCCAGCAGCCAAGATAGGGGGTATGGCGAGCAGTACTTC
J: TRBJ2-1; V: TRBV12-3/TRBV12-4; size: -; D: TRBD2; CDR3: CASSLAQGARLAGREFF; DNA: TGTGCCAGCAGTTTGGCCCAGGGGGCTCGACTAGCGGGAAGGGAGTTCTTC
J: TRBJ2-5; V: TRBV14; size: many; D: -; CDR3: CASSQDRTAQETQYF; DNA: TGTGCCAGCAGCCAAGACCGGACAGCACAAGAGACCCAGTACTTC
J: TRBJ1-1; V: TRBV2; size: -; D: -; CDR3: CASSDVWTPNTEAFF; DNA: TGTGCCAGCAGTGATGTCTGGACACCGAACACTGAAGCTTTCTTT
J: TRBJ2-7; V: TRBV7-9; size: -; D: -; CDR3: CASSSYTGDSYEQYF; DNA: TGTGCCAGCAGCTCATATACAGGAGACTCCTACGAGCAGTACTTC
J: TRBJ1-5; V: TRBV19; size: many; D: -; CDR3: CASSIYGTEKSNQPQHF; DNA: TGTGCCAGTAGTATTTACGGGACCGAAAAGAGCAATCAGCCCCAGCATTTT
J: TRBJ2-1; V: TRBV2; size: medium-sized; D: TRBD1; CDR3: CASSEQTGIYNEQFF; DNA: TGTGCCAGCAGTGAACAGACAGGGATCTACAATGAGCAGTTCTTC
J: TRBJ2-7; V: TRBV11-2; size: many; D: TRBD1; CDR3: CASSLGRTGPLEQYF; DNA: TGTGCCAGCAGCTTAGGGAGGACAGGGCCCCTCGAGCAGTACTTC
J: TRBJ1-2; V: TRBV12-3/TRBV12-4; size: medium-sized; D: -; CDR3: CASSPSAGQVGYTF; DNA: TGTGCCAGCAGCCCATCAGCAGGGCAAGTCGGCTACACCTTC
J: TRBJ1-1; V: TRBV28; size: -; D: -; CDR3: CASSQGSTNTEAFF; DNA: TGTGCCAGCAGTCAGGGTTCTACGAACACTGAAGCTTTCTTT
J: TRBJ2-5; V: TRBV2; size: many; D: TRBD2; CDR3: CASQRGGETQYF; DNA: TGTGCCAGCCAGCGGGGGGGAGAGACCCAGTACTTC
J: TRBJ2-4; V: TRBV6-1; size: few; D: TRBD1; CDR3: CASFVGQGGKNIQYF; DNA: TGTGCCAGCTTTGTGGGACAGGGGGGCAAAAACATTCAGTACTTC
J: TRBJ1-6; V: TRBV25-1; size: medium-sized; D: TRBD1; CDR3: CASSESQGNSPLHF; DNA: TGTGCCAGCAGTGAGTCACAGGGGAACTCACCCCTCCACTTT
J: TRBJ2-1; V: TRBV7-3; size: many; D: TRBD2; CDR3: CASSPWTSGGAGEQFF; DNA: TGTGCCAGCAGCCCCTGGACTAGCGGGGGGGCGGGTGAGCAGTTCTTC
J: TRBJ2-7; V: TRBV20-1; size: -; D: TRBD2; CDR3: CSARVTGTSTYEQYF; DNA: TGCAGTGCTAGAGTTACCGGGACTAGCACCTACGAGCAGTACTTC
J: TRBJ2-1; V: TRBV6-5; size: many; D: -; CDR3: CASGVWQGGDEQFF; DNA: TGTGCCAGCGGCGTTTGGCAGGGTGGCGATGAGCAGTTCTTC
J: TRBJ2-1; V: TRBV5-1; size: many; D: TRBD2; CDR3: CASSSGLAGLPRYNEQFF; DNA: TGCGCCAGCAGCTCGGGACTAGCGGGACTACCAAGGTACAATGAGCAGTTCTTC
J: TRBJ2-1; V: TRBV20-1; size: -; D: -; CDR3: CSAGRNEQSF; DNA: TGCAGTGCTGGCCGCAATGAGCAGTCCTTC
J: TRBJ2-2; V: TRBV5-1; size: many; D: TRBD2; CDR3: CASSLGLADTGELFF; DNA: TGCGCCAGCAGCTTGGGACTAGCGGACACCGGGGAGCTGTTTTTT
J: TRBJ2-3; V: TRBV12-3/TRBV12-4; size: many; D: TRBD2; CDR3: CASSLQRGGLSGTDTQYF; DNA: TGTGCCAGCAGTTTACAGCGGGGGGGCCTGTCTGGCACAGATACGCAGTATTTT
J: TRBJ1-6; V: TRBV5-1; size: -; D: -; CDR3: CASSLVQGGNSPLHF; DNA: TGCGCCAGCAGCTTGGTACAGGGTGGAAATTCACCCCTCCACTTT
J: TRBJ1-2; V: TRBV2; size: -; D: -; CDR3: CASSDKGAGANYGYTF; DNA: TGTGCCAGCAGTGATAAAGGGGCAGGGGCGAACTATGGCTACACCTTC
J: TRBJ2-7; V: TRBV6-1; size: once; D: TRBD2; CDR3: CASSEAGGDYEQYF; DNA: TGTGCCAGCAGTGAAGCTGGGGGGGACTACGAGCAGTACTTC
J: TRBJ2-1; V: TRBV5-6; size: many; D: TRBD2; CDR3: CASSLSGGIISYNEQFF; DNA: TGTGCCAGCAGCTTAAGCGGGGGGATTATCTCCTACAATGAGCAGTTCTTC
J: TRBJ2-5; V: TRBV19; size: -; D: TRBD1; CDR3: CASSTGPGQQETQYF; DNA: TGTGCCAGTAGTACGGGACCGGGACAGCAAGAGACCCAGTACTTC
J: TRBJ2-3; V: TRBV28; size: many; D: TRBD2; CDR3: CASSLRVLTSGSSTDTQYF; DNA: TGTGCCAGCAGTTTAAGGGTGCTTACTAGCGGGAGTAGCACAGATACGCAGTATTTT
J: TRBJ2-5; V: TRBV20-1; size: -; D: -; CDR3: CSARDPQGVRETQYF; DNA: TGCAGTGCTAGAGACCCACAGGGAGTAAGGGAGACCCAGTACTTC
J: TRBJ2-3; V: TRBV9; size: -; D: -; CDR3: CASSLSGGTTDTQYF; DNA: TGTGCCAGCAGCCTTAGCGGAGGAACCACAGATACGCAGTATTTT
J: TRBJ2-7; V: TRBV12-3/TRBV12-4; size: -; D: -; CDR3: CASSPNRGKAEQYF; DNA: TGTGCCAGCAGCCCCAACCGTGGGAAGGCCGAGCAGTACTTC
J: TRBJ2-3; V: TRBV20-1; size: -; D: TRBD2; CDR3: CSAVGTSGSHTDTQYF; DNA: TGCAGTGCTGTCGGGACTAGCGGGAGCCACACAGATACGCAGTATTTT
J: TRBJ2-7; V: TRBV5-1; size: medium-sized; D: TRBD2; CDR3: CASSWDYSTPYEQYF; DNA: TGCGCCAGCAGCTGGGACTACTCTACTCCTTACGAGCAGTACTTC
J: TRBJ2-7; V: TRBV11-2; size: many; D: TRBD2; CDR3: CASSLLAGKGSYEQYF; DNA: TGTGCCAGCAGCTTATTAGCGGGCAAGGGATCCTACGAGCAGTACTTC
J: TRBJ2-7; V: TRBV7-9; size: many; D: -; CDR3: CASSFGDGYSYEQYF; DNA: TGTGCCAGCAGCTTCGGAGACGGCTACTCCTACGAGCAGTACTTC
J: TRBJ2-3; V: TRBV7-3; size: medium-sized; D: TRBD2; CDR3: CASSQEASGHTDTQYF; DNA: TGTGCCAGCAGCCAAGAGGCTAGCGGCCACACAGATACGCAGTATTTT